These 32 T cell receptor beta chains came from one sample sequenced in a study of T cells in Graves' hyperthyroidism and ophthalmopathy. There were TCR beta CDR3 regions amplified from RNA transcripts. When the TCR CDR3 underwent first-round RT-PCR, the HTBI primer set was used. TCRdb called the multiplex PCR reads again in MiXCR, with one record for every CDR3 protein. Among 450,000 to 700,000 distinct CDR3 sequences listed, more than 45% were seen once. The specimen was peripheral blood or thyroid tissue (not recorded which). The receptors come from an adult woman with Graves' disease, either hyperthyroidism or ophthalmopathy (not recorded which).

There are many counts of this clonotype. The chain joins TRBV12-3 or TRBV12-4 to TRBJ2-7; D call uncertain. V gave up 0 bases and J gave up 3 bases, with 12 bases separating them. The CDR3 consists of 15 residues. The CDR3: CASSLATGTDYEQYF. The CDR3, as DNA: TGTGCCAGCAGTTTAGCCACCGGAACAGACTACGAGCAGTACTTC.

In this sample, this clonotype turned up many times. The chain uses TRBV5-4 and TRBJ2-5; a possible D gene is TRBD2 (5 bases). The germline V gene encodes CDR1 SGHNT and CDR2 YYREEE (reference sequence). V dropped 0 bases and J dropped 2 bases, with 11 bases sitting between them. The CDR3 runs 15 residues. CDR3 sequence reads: CASSLDWTGQETQYF. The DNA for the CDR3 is TGTGCCAGCAGCTTGGATTGGACGGGGCAAGAGACCCAGTACTTC.

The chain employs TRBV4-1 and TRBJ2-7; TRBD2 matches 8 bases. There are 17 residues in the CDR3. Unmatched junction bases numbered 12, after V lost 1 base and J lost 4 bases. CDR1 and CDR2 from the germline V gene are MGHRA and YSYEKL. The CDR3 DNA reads TGCGCCAGCAGCCAAGGACGACGGACTAGCAGAAAGTACGAGCAGTACTTC. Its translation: CASSQGRRTSRKYEQYF.

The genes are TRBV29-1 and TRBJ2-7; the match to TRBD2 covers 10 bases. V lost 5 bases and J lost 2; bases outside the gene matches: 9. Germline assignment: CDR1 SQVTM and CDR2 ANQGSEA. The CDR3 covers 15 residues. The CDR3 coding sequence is TGCAGCGTTATCCAGAATCTAGCGGGAGCCTACGAGCAGTACTTC. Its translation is CSVIQNLAGAYEQYF.

The CDR3 loop is CATSSPVGGLSSYNSPLHF. For the CDR3, the DNA is TGTGCCACCAGCTCGCCTGTCGGGGGGCTGAGCTCCTATAATTCACCCCTCCACTTT. This sequence joins TRBV15 and TRBJ1-6, with a possible D match to TRBD1 (6 bases). Germline V gene data show CDR1 as LNHNV and CDR2 as YYDKDF (reference sequence). The length of the CDR3 is 19 residues. The V end lost 5 bases, the J end lost 0 bases, and 20 bases lay between the germline ends.

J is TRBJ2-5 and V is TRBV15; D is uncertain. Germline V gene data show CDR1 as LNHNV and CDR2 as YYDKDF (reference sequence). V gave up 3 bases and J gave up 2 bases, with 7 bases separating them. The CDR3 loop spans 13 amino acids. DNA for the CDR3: TGTGCCACCAGCAGCTACGGGCAAGAGACCCAGTACTTC. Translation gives CATSSYGQETQYF.

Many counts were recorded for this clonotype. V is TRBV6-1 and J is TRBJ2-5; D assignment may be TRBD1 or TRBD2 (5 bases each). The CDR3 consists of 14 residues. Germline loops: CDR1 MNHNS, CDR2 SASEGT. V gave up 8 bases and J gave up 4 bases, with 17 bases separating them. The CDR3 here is CASSIVGTGETQYF. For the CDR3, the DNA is TGTGCCAGCTCGATAGTGGGGACGGGAGAGACCCAGTACTTC.

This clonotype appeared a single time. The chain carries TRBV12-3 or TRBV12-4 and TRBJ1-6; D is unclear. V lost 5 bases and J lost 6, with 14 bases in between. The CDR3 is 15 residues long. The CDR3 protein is CASSQSGMANSPLHF. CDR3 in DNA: TGTGCCAGCAGTCAGTCCGGAATGGCTAATTCACCCCTCCACTTT.

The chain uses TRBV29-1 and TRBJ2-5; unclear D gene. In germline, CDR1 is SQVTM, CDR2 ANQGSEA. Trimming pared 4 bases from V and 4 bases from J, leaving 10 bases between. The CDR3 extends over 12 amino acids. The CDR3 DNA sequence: TGCAGCGTTGGGACCGGGCGAGAGACCCAGTACTTC. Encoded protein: CSVGTGRETQYF. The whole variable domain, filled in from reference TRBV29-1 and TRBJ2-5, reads SAVISQKPSRDICQRGTSLTIQCQVDSQVTMMFWYRQQPGQSLTLIATANQGSEATYESGFVIDKFPISRPNLTFSTLTVSNMSPEDSSIYLCSVGTGRETQYFGPGTRLLVL.

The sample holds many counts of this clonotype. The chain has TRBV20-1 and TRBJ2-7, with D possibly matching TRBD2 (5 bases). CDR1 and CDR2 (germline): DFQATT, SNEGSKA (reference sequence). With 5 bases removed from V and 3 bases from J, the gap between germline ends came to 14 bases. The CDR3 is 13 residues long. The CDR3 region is CSALSGRDYEQYF. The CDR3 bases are TGCAGTGCTCTCTCCGGACGGGACTACGAGCAGTACTTC.

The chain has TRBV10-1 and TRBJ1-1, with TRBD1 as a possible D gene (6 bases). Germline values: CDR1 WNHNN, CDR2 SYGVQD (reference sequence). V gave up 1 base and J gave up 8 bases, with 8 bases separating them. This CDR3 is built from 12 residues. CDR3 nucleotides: TGCGCCAGCAGTGAGTTGGGGGGCGAAGCTTTCTTT. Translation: CASSELGGEAFF.

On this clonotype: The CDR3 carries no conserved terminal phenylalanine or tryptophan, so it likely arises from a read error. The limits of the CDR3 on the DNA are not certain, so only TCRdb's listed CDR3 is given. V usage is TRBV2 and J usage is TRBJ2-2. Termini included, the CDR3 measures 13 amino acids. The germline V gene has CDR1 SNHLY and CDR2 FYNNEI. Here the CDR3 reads CASSYGNTGEVCE.

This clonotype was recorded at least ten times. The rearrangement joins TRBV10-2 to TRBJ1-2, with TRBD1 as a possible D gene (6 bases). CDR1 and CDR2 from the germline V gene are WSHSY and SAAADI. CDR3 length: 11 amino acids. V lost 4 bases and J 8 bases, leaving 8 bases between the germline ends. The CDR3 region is CASSAQGGYTF. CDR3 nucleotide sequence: TGCGCCAGCAGTGCACAGGGAGGCTACACCTTC.

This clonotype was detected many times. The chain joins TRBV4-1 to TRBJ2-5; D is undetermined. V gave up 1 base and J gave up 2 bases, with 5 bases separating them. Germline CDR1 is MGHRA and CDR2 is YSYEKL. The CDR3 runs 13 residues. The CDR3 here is CASSQGPQETQYF. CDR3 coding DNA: TGCGCCAGCAGCCAAGGTCCGCAAGAGACCCAGTACTTC.

The CDR3 sequence is CAISGDKNYGYTF. DNA for the CDR3: TGTGCCATCAGTGGTGACAAGAACTATGGCTACACCTTC. The chain employs TRBV10-3 and TRBJ1-2, with D hard to call. Trimming shortened V by 4 bases and J by 2 bases, and 8 bases separated the two germline ends. Germline V CDR1 and CDR2: ENHRY, SYGVKD. CDR3 length: 13 amino acids.

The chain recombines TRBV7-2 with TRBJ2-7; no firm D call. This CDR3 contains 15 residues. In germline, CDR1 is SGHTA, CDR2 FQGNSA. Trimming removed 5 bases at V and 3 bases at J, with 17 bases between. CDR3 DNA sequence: TGTGCCAGCAGCAAACCAAGACAAACCTTCTACGAGCAGTACTTC. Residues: CASSKPRQTFYEQYF.

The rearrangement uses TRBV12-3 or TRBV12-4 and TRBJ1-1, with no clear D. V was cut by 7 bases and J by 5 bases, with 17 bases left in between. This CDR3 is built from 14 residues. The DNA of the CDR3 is TGTGCCAGCATCCTAGGGAGCGGGTGGACTGAAGCTTTCTTT. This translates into CASILGSGWTEAFF.

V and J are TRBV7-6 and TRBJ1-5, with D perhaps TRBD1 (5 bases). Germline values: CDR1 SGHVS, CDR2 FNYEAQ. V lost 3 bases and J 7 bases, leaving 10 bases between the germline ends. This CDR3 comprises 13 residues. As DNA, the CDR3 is TGTGCCAGCAGCTTGCGGCGGGGGCAGCCCCAGCATTTT. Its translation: CASSLRRGQPQHF.

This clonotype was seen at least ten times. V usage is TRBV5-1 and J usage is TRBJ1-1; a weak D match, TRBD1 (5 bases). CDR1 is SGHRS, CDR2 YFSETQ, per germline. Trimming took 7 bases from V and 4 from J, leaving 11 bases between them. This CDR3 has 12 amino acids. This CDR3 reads CASGMGGTEAFF. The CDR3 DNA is TGCGCCAGCGGGATGGGGGGCACTGAAGCTTTCTTT.

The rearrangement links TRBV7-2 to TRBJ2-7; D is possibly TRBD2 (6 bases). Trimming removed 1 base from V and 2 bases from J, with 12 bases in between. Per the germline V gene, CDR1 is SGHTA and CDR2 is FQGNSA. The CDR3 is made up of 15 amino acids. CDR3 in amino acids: CASSLERAVTYEQYF. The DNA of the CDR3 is TGTGCCAGCAGCTTAGAGCGGGCAGTTACCTACGAGCAGTACTTC.

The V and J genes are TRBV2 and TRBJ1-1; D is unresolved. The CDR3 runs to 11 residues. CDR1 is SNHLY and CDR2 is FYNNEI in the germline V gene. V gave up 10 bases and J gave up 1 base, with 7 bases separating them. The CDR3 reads CATIGNTEAFF. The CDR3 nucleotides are TGTGCCACCATTGGGAACACTGAAGCTTTCTTT.

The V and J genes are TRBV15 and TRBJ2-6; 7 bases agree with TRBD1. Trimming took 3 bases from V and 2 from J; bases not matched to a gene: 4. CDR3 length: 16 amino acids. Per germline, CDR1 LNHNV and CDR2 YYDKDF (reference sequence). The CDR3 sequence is CATSSPDRAGANVLTF. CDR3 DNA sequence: TGTGCCACCAGCAGCCCTGACAGGGCTGGGGCCAACGTCCTGACTTTC.

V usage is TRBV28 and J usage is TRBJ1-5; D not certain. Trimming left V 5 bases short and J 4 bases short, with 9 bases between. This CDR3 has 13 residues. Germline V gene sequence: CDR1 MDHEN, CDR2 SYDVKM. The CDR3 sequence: CASSIYQNQPQHF. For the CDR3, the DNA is TGTGCCAGCAGTATTTATCAGAATCAGCCCCAGCATTTT. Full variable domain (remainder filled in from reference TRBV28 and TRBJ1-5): DVKVTQSSRYLVKRTGEKVFLECVQDMDHENMFWYRQDPGLGLRLIYFSYDVKMKEKGDIPEGYSVSREKKERFSLILESASTNQTSMYLCASSIYQNQPQHFGDGTRLSIL.

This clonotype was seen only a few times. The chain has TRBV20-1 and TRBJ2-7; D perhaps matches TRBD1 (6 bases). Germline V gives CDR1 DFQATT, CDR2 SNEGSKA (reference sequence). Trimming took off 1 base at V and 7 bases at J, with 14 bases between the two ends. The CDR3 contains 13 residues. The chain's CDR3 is CSARAGHFTEQYF. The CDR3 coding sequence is TGCAGTGCTAGAGCGGGACATTTTACGGAGCAGTACTTC.

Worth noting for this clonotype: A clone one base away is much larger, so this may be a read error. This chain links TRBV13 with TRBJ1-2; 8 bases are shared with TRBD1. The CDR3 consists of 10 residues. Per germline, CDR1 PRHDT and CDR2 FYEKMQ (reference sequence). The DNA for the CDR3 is TGTGCCAGCAGTTTAGGGACAGGCCACTTC. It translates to CASSLGTGHF.

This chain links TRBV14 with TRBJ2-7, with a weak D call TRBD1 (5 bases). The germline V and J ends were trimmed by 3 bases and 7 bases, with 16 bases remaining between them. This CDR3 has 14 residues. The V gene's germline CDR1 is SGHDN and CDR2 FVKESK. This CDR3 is CASSQLTGGLEQYF. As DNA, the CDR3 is TGTGCCAGCAGCCAGCTTACAGGTGGCCTTGAGCAGTACTTC.

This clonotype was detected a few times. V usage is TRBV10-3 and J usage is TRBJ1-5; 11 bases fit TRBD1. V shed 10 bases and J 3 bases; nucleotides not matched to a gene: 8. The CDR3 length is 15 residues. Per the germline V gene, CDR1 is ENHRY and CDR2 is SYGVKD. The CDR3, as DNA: TGTGCCACCGGACAGGGGGCCCACCTCAATCAGCCCCAGCATTTT. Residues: CATGQGAHLNQPQHF.

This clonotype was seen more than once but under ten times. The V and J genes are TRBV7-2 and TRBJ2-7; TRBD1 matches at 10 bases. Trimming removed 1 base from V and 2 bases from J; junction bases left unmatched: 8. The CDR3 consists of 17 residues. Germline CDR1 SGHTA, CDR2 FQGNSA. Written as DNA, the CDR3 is TGTGCCAGCAGCTTAGGGACAGGGGGTGGCTACACCTACGAGCAGTACTTC. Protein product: CASSLGTGGGYTYEQYF.

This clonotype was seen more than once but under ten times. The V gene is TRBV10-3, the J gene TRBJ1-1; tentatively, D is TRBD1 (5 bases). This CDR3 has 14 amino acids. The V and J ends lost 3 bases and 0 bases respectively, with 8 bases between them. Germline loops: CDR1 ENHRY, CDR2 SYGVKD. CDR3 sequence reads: CAISDQTVNTEAFF. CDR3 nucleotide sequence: TGTGCCATCAGTGACCAGACAGTGAACACTGAAGCTTTCTTT.

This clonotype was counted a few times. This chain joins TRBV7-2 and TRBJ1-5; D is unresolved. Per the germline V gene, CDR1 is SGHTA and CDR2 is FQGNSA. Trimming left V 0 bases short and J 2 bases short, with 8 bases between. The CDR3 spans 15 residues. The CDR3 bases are TGTGCCAGCAGCTTAGCGGCGCAGGGCAATCAGCCCCAGCATTTT. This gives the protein CASSLAAQGNQPQHF.

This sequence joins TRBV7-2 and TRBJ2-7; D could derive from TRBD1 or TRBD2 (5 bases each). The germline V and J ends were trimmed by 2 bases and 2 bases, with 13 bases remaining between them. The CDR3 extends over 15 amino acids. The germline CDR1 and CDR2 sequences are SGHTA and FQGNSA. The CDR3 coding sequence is TGTGCCAGCAGCTTAAGTAGCGCAGGGACCTACGAGCAGTACTTC. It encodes CASSLSSAGTYEQYF.

This chain's CDR3 is CASRGVSEKLFF. CDR3 nucleotide sequence: TGTGCCAGCAGGGGGGTTTCGGAAAAACTGTTTTTT. J is TRBJ1-4 and V is TRBV27, with D maybe TRBD1 (5 bases). This CDR3 comprises 12 residues. The germline V gene has CDR1 MNHEY and CDR2 SMNVEV (reference sequence). The V and J ends lost 6 bases and 8 bases respectively, with 10 bases between them.